The 7 T cell receptor beta chains in this list originate from one sample, sequenced in a study of blood T cell repertoires in COVID-19. Clones were sequenced by immunoSEQ multiplex PCR, and TCRdb holds only the in-frame ones, with some missing. The table records tens of thousands of clones, over 90% of them present only once. Sequenced input: peripheral blood. All receptors derive from a man aged 45 to 65 with active COVID-19.

V is TRBV9 and J is TRBJ1-6; 12 positions agree with TRBD1. The CDR3 length is 17 residues. Germline CDR1 is SGDLS and CDR2 is YYNGEE. The J segment lost 8 bases and the V segment lost 4 bases, leaving 10 bases of the junction unmatched. CDR3 sequence: CASSLWDRGQIDSPLHF. In DNA, the CDR3 is TGTGCCAGCAGCCTATGGGACAGGGGGCAGATAGATTCACCCCTCCACTTT.

This sequence joins TRBV4-3 and TRBJ1-2; D remains ambiguous. Germline V gene data show CDR1 as LGHNA and CDR2 as YSLEER. Trimming removed 0 bases from V and 4 bases from J, with 15 bases in between. The CDR3 loop spans 16 amino acids. The CDR3, as DNA: TGCGCCAGCAGCCAAGATAGTCAGGTCACCAGCTATGGCTACACCTTC. It yields the protein CASSQDSQVTSYGYTF.

The chain uses TRBV5-1 and TRBJ2-7; 9 nucleotides match TRBD1. The CDR3 covers 16 residues. CDR1 SGHRS and CDR2 YFSETQ come from the germline V gene. V gave up 2 bases and J gave up 4 bases; unmatched junction bases: 10. The CDR3 here is CASSFDLGDREYEQYF. Written as DNA, the CDR3 is TGCGCCAGCAGCTTTGATCTCGGGGACAGGGAGTACGAGCAGTACTTC.

V and J are TRBV25-1 and TRBJ1-5; D remains ambiguous. The CDR3 contains 13 residues. Trimming stripped 6 bases from V and 3 bases from J, with 9 bases between. Germline V gives CDR1 MGHDK, CDR2 SYGVNS. The CDR3 sequence is CASSLDTNQPQHF. Written as DNA, the CDR3 is TGTGCCAGCAGCCTTGACACCAATCAGCCCCAGCATTTT. Full variable domain (missing parts from reference TRBV25-1 and TRBJ1-5): EADIYQTPRYLVIGTGKKITLECSQTMGHDKMYWYQQDPGMELHLIHYSYGVNSTEKGDLSSESTVSRIRTEHFPLTLESARPSHTSQYLCASSLDTNQPQHFGDGTRLSIL.

This chain links TRBV20-1 with TRBJ1-2; no firm D call. The CDR3 totals 11 residues. CDR1 DFQATT and CDR2 SNEGSKA come from the germline V gene (reference sequence). Deletions cut 5 bases from V and 5 bases from J, with 9 bases between. CDR3 nucleotides: TGCAGTGCTGGACTCCAATATGGCTACACCTTC. This gives the protein CSAGLQYGYTF.

The rearrangement uses TRBV6-2 or TRBV6-3 and TRBJ1-6; tentative D call: TRBD1 (5 bases). The CDR3 runs 15 residues. Germline assignment: CDR1 MNHEY and CDR2 SVGEGT. Trimming stripped 2 bases from V and 10 bases from J, with 15 bases between. In nucleotides, the CDR3 is TGTGCCAGCAGTTACCGGAGGGGCGAAGACTCACCCCTCCACTTT. Translated: CASSYRRGEDSPLHF.

This clone was recorded once. The CDR3 sequence is CASEVAGGDEQFF. The CDR3 DNA reads TGTGCCAGCGAGGTAGCGGGAGGGGATGAGCAGTTCTTC. The J gene is TRBJ2-1, the V gene TRBV21-1; the DNA was not compared with TRBD2, the D call given in the table. TRBV21-1 is shown as a pseudogene. CDR3 size: 13 residues.